This T cell receptor beta chain is drawn from a study of shared clonotypes between healthy human individuals. Across the study: Donors, aged 18 to 49, were a couple of women and a few men. Study results and caveats: Naive subsets generally exceeded memory subsets in estimated richness.

Several immunoSEQ plates held equal portions of the genomic DNA taken from each subset. Profiling relied on immunoSEQ multiplex PCR, and the TCRdb table lists in-frame clones only, not all of them. Found here are over 750,000 clones, roughly 96% of them singletons; the top ten hold about 0.25%. The naive CD8 subset, CD45RO-negative cells positively selected for CCR7, excluded terminally differentiated effector memory CD45RA+ cells. CDR1 is SGHTA and CDR2 is FQGNSA in the germline V gene. V lost 1 base and J 0 bases, leaving 7 bases between the germline ends. This CDR3 has 14 amino acids. About this clone itself: The antigen is undetermined.

The receptor comes from a man between 25 and 39 years old in good health. The sequenced material came from naive CD8+ T cells sorted from blood. The genes are TRBV7-2 and TRBJ2-7; D may be TRBD1 (6 bases). The CDR3 sequence is CASSLEDSSYEQYF. The DNA for the CDR3 is TGTGCCAGCAGCTTAGAGGACAGCTCCTACGAGCAGTACTTC.